This section outlines one T cell receptor (beta chain) sequence together with its context. Random-hexamer reverse transcription was applied to about 0.45 to 1 ug RNA. TCRdb fed the immunoSEQ multiplex PCR reads into MiXCR, producing one record per CDR3 protein. This sample yields about 400,000 distinct CDR3 sequences, of which around 85% are seen a single time; roughly 0.11% belongs to the top ten. This sample was taken from a study of CD8 T cells in Susac syndrome. Trimming cost V 0 bases and J 0 bases, with 20 bases left between them. CDR3 length equals 19 residues. The germline V gene encodes CDR1 SGHNT and CDR2 YYREEE (reference sequence).

The material sequenced was CD8+ T cells from PBMCs. The rearrangement links TRBV5-4 to TRBJ2-3, with TRBD2 as a possible D gene (5 bases). The sequence derives from a human donor with multiple sclerosis. The DNA of the CDR3 is TGTGCCAGCAGCTTGGATTTTCGTGGGGAGACTTCTAGCACAGATACGCAGTATTTT. It is translated as CASSLDFRGETSSTDTQYF.